This TCR beta chain was obtained from a study of blood T cell repertoires in COVID-19. Study as a whole: Italy, Spain and the United States were the sources of the convalescent and acute COVID-19 samples. PBMCs, B-cell-depleted T cells, or T cells were the source of the cDNA or gDNA that made up the material.

Only in-frame clones appear in the TCRdb table, and some are missing; sequencing was by immunoSEQ multiplex PCR. The sample carries under 500,000 clones, approximately 90% recorded once. This CDR3 region has 14 residues. J was trimmed by 7 bases and V by 4 bases; bases with no gene match: 10. The receptor comes from a young woman with acute or convalescent COVID-19. The sequencing sample was made of peripheral blood. The chain carries TRBV5-3 and TRBJ1-2, with 7 positions matching TRBD1. TRBV5-3 belongs to the ORF category, with a function that is uncertain. The CDR3 nucleotides read TGTGCCAGAAGCCCGCACGAGGGGGCGGCTGGCTACACCTTC. Its translation is CARSPHEGAAGYTF.